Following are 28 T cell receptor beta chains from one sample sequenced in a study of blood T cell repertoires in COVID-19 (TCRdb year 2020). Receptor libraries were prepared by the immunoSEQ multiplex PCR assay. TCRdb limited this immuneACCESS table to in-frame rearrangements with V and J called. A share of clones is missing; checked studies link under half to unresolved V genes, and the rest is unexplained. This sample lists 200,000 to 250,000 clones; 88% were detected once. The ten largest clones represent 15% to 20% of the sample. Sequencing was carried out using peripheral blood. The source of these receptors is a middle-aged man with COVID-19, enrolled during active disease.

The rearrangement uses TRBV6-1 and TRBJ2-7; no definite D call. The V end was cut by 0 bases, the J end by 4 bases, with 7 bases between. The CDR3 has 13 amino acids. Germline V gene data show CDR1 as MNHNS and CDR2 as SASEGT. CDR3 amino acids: CASSEATQYEQYF. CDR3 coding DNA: TGTGCCAGCAGTGAAGCGACACAATACGAGCAGTACTTC.

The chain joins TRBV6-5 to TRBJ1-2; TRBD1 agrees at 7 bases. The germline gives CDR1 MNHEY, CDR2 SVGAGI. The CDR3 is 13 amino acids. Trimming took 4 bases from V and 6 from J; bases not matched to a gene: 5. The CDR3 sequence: CASSWGQFNGYTF. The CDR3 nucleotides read TGTGCCAGCAGTTGGGGACAGTTCAATGGCTACACCTTC.

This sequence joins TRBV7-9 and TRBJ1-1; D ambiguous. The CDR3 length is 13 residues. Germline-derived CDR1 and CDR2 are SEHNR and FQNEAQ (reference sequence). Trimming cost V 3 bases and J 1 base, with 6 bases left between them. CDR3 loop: CASSLEGNTEAFF. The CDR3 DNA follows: TGTGCCAGCAGCTTGGAGGGGAACACTGAAGCTTTCTTT.

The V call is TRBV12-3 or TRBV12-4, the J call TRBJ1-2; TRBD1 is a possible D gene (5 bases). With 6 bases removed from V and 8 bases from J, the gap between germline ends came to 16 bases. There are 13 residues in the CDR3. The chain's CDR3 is CASSPRQSYGYTF. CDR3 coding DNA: TGTGCCAGCAGCCCGCGACAGTCGTACGGCTACACCTTC.

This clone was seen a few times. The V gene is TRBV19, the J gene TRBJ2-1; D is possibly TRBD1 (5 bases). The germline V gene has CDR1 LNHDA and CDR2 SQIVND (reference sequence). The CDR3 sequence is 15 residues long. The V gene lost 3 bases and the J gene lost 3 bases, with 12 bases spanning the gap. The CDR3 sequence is CASSIRRVGYNEQFF. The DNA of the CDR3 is TGTGCCAGTAGTATCCGCAGGGTTGGCTACAATGAGCAGTTCTTC.

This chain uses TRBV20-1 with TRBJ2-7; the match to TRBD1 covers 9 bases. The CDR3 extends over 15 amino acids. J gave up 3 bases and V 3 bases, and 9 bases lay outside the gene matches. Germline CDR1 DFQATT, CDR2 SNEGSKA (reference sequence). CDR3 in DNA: TGCAGTGCTAGTTCCTCGGGACAGGGTGTCTACGAGCAGTACTTC. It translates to CSASSSGQGVYEQYF.

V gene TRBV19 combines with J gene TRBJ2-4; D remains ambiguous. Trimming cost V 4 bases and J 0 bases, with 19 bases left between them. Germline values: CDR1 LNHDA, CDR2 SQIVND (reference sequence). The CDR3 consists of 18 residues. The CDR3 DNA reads TGTGCCAGTAGTAAGACTGGCCGCGCTAATCTAGCCAAAAACATTCAGTACTTC. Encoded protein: CASSKTGRANLAKNIQYF.

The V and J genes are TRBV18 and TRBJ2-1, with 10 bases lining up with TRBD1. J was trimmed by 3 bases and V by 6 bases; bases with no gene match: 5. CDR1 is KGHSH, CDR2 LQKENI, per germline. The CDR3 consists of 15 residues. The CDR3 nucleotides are TGTGCCAGCTCCCAGGGACAGGGGATCTACAATGAGCAGTTCTTC. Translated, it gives CASSQGQGIYNEQFF.

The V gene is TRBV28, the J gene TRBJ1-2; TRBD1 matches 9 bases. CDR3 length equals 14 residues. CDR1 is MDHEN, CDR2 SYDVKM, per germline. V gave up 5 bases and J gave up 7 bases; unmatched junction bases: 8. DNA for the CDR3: TGTGCCAGCAGTGACCGGACAGGGGCACTTGGCTACACCTTC. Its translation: CASSDRTGALGYTF.

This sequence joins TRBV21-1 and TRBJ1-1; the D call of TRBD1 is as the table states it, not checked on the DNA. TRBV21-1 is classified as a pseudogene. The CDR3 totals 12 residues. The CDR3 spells CASGALNTEAFF. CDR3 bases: TGTGCCAGCGGGGCATTGAACACTGAAGCTTTCTTT.

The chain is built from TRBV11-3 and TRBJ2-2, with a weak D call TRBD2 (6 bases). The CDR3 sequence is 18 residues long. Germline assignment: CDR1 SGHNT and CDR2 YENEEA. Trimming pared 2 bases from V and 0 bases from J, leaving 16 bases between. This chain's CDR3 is CASSLSGWGVSNTGELFF. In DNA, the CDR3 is TGTGCCAGCAGCTTATCGGGCTGGGGGGTTTCGAACACCGGGGAGCTGTTTTTT.

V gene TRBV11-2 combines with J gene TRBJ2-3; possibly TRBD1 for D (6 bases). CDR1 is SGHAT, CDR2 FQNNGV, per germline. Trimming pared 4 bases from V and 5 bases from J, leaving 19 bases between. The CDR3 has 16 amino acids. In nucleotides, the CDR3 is TGTGCCAGCAGCTCCTTGGGGGCGCGCCTTCGAGATACGCAGTATTTT. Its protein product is CASSSLGARLRDTQYF.

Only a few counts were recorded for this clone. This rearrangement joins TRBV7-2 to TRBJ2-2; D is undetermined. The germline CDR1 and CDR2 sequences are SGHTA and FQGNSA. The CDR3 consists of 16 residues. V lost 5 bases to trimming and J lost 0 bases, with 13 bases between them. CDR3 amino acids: CASSMNSDANTGELFF. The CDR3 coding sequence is TGTGCCAGCAGCATGAACAGTGACGCGAACACCGGGGAGCTGTTTTTT.

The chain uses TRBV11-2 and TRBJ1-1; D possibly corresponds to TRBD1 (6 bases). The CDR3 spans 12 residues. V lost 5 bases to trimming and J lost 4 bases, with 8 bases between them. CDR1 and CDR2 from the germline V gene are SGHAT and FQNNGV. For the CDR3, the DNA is TGTGCCAGCAGCGGACAGAGCACTGAAGCTTTCTTT. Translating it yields CASSGQSTEAFF.

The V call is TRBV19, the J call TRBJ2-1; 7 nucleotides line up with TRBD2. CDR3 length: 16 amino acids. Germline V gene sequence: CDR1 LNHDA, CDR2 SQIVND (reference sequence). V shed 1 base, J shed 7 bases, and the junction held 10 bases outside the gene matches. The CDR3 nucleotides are TGTGCCAGTAGTATAGTTGGCGGGAGAGTAATGAATGAGCAGTTCTTC. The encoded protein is CASSIVGGRVMNEQFF.

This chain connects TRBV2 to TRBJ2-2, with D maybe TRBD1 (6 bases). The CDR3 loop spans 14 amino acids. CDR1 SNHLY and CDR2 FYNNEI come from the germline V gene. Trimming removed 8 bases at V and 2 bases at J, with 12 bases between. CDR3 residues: CASEGDQNTGELFF. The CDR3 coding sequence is TGTGCCAGCGAGGGGGACCAAAACACCGGGGAGCTGTTTTTT.

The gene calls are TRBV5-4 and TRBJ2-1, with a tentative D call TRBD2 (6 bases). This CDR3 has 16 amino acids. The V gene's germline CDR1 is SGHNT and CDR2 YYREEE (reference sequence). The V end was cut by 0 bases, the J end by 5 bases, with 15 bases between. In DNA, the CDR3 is TGTGCCAGCAGCTTGGCCGGGAGCAGGAGAAACAATGAGCAGTTCTTC. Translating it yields CASSLAGSRRNNEQFF.

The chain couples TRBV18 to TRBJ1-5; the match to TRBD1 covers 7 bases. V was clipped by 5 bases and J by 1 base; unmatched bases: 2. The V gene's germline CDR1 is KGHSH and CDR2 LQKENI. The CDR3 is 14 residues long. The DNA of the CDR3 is TGTGCCAGCTCAGTACAGGGGAGCAATCAGCCCCAGCATTTT. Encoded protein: CASSVQGSNQPQHF.

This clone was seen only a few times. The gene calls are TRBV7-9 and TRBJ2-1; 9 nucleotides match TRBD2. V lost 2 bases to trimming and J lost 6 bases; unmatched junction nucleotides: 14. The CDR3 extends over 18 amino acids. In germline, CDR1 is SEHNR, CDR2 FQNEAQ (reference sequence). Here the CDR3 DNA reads TGTGCCAGCAGCTTACCATTGAGGCTAGCGGGGACTAGCAATGAGCAGTTCTTC. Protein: CASSLPLRLAGTSNEQFF.

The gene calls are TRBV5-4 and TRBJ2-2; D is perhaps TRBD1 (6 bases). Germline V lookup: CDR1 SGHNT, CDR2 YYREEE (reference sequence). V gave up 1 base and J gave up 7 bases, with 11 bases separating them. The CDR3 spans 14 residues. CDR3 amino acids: CASSLTGYYGELFF. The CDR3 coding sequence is TGTGCCAGCAGCTTGACAGGGTATTACGGGGAGCTGTTTTTT.

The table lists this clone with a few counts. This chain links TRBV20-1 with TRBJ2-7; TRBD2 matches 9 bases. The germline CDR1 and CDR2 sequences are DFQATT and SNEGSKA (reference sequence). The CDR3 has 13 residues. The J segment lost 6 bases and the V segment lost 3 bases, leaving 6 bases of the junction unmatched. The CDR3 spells CSASSTSGREQYF. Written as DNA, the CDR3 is TGCAGTGCTAGTAGCACTAGCGGGCGCGAGCAGTACTTC.

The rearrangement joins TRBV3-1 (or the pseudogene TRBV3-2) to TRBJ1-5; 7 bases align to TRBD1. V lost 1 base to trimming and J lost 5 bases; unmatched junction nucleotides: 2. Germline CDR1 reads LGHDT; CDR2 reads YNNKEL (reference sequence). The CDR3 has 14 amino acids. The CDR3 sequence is CASSQGQGYQPQHF. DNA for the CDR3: TGTGCCAGCAGCCAAGGACAGGGCTATCAGCCCCAGCATTTT.

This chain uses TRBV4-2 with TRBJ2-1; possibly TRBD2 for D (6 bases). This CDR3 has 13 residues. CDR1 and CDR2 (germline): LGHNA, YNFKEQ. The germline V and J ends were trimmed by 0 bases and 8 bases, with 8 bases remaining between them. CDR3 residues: CASSQDPGDEQFF. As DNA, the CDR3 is TGTGCCAGCAGCCAAGACCCGGGGGATGAGCAGTTCTTC.

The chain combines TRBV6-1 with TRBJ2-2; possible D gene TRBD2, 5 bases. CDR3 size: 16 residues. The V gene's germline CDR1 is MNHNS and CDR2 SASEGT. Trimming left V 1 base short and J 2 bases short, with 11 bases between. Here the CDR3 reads CASSEVQRTNTGELFF. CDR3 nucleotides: TGTGCCAGCAGTGAAGTTCAGCGGACCAACACCGGGGAGCTGTTTTTT.

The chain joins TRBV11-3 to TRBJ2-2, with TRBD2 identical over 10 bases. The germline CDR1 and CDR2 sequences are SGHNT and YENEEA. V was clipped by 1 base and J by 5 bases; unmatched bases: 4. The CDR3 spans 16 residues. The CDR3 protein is CASSLALAGKTGELFF. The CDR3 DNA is TGTGCCAGCAGCTTAGCACTAGCGGGGAAGACCGGGGAGCTGTTTTTT.

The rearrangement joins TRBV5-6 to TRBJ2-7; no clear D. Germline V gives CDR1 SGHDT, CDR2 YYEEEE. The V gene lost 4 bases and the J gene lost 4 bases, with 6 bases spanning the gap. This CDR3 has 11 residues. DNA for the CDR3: TGTGCCAGCAGCCAGTATTACGAGCAGTACTTC. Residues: CASSQYYEQYF.

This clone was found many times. The CDR3 loop reads CASSLAASSKGDHNEQFF. CDR3 bases: TGTGCCAGCAGCTTAGCGGCTAGCTCAAAAGGTGACCACAATGAGCAGTTCTTC. This sequence joins TRBV11-1 and TRBJ2-1; a weak D match, TRBD2 (5 bases). V was cut by 0 bases and J by 5 bases, with 20 bases left in between. The CDR3 is 18 residues long. In germline, CDR1 is SGHAT, CDR2 FQDESV (reference sequence).

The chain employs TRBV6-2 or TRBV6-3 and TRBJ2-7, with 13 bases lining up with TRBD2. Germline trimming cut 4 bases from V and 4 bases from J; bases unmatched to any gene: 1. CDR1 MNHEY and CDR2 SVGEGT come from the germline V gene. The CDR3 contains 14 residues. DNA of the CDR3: TGTGCCAGCAGTTGGACTAGCGGGAGTTACGAGCAGTACTTC. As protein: CASSWTSGSYEQYF.